This TCR beta chain was retrieved from a study of cytomegalovirus exposure and HLA in healthy donors. Study-wide results and caveats: The authors later found HLA-associated TCR beta chains more clonally expanded than equally common others. Most TCR sequences were rare, but some public TCRs occurred in many donors. Reportedly, diagnosis of cytomegalovirus status by the classifier showed high specificity and sensitivity.

The PCR used 60 Vbeta and 13 Jbeta primers. Data came from immunoSEQ multiplex PCR; TCRdb stores just in-frame clones and leaves some out. The profile shows 110,000 to 150,000 clones, 60% to 85% of them singletons. The germline V gene encodes CDR1 SGHNT and CDR2 YENEEA. V lost 8 bases and J 3 bases, leaving 13 bases between the germline ends. This CDR3 spans 13 amino acids. About this clone itself: Its antigen remains unknown.

This TCR was sampled from a male donor in good health and CMV-seronegative. The J gene is TRBJ1-2, the V gene TRBV11-3; D gene uncertain. The sample comprised PBMCs. CDR3: CASFVSKHYGYTF. DNA of the CDR3: TGTGCCAGCTTCGTGAGTAAGCACTATGGCTACACCTTC.